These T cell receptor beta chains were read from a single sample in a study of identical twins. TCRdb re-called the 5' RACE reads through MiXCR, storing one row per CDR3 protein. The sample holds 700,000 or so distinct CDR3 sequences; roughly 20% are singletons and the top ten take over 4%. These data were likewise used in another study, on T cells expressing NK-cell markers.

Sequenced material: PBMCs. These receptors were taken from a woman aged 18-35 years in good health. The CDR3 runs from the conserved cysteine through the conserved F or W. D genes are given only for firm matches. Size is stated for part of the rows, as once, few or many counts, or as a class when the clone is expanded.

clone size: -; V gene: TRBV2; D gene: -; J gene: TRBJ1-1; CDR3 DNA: TGTGCCAGCAGTGGGTCCAGGGGAGGTACTGAAGCTTTCTTT; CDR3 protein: CASSGSRGGTEAFF
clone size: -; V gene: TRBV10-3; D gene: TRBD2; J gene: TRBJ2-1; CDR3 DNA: TGTGCCACCGTACCCAGCGGGAACAATGAGCAGTTCTTC; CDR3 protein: CATVPSGNNEQFF
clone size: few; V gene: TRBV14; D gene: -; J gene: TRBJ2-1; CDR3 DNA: TGTGCCAGCAGCCAAGATCCCCGGGGGCCCTACAATGAGCAGTTCTTC; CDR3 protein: CASSQDPRGPYNEQFF
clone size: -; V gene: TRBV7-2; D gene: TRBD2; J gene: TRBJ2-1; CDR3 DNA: TGTGCCAGCAGCTTAGCGACCCCCTCTCTAGCGGGAGTGGGGGATGAGCAGTTCTTC; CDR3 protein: CASSLATPSLAGVGDEQFF
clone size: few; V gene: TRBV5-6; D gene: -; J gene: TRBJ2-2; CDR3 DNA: TGTGCCAGCAGCTTACCTACCAACACCGGGGAGCTGTTTTTT; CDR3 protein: CASSLPTNTGELFF
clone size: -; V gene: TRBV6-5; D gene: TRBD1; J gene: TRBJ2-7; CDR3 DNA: TGTGCCAGCAGCCGGGACAGTGAGCAGTACTTC; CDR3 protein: CASSRDSEQYF
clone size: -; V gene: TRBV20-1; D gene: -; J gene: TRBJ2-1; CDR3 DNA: TGCAGTGCTAGATTGGACTGGAGGCGATACAATGAGCAGTTCTTC; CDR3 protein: CSARLDWRRYNEQFF
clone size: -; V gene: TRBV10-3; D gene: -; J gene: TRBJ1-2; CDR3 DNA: TGTGCCATCAGTGAGTCGAGCCAGGGTTATGGCTACACCTTC; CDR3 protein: CAISESSQGYGYTF
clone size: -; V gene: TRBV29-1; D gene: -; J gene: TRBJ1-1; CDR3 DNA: TGCAGCGTTAAACCGGGAGCGGGAACTGTAGCTTTCTTT; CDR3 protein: CSVKPGAGTVAFF
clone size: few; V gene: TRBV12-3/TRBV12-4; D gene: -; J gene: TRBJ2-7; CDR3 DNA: TGTGCCAGCAGCCCATCCGACCACGAGCAGTACTTC; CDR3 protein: CASSPSDHEQYF
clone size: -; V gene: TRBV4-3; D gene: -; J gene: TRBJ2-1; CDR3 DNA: TGCGCCAGCAGCCAGGCTGAAGAGGAGGGCCATAACAATGAGCAGTTCTTC; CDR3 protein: CASSQAEEEGHNNEQFF
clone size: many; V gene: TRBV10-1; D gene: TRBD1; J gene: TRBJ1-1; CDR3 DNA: TGCGCCAGCAGCCCGGGACAGGGGGCTACTGAAGCTTTCTTT; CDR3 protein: CASSPGQGATEAFF
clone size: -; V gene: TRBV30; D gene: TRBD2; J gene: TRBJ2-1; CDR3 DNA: TGTGCCTGGAGTAACGGGGGGGATGAGCAGTTCTTC; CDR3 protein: CAWSNGGDEQFF
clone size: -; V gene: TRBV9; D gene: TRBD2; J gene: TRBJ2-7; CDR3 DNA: TGTGCCAGCAGCGGAACACTAGCGGGAGGGGCCGAGCAGTACTTC; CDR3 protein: CASSGTLAGGAEQYF
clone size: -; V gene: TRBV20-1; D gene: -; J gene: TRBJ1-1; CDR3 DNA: TGCAGTGCTAGAGAAGGTACCATCACGAACACTGAAGCTTTCTTT; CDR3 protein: CSAREGTITNTEAFF